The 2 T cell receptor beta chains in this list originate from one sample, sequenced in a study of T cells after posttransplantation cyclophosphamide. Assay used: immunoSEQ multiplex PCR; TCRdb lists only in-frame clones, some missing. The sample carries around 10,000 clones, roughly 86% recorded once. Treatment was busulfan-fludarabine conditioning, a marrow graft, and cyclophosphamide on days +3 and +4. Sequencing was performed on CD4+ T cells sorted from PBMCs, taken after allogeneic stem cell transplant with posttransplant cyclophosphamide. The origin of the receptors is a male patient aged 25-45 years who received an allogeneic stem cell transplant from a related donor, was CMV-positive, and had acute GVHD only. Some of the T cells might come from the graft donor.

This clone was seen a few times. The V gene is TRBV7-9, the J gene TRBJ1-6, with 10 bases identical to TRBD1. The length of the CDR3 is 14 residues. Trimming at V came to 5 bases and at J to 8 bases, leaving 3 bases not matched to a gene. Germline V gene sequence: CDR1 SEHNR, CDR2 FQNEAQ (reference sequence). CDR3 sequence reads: CASSTGQGDSPLHF. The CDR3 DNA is TGTGCCAGCAGCACTGGACAGGGGGATTCACCCCTCCACTTT.

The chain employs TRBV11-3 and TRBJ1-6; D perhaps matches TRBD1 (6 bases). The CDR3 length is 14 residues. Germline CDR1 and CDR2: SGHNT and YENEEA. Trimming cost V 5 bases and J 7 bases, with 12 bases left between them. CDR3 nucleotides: TGTGCCAGCAGCCTAGGACAGACCAATTCACCCCTCCACTTT. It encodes CASSLGQTNSPLHF.